Reported below is one T cell receptor beta chain. Data came from immunoSEQ multiplex PCR; TCRdb stores just in-frame clones and leaves some out. Here the sample spans about 110,000 clones, under 75% being singletons. The source of the sample is a study of blood T cell repertoires in COVID-19. As for the study in general: T cells, B-cell-depleted T cells, or PBMCs provided the cDNA or gDNA that served as material.

The V end lost 2 bases, the J end lost 3 bases, and 14 bases lay between the germline ends. The germline gives CDR1 SEHNR, CDR2 FQNEAQ (reference sequence). This CDR3 is built from 16 residues. The chain carries TRBV7-9 and TRBJ1-3, with no clear D. This TCR came from a woman aged 60-75 years with acute or convalescent COVID-19. Material for sequencing was peripheral blood. The DNA of the CDR3 is TGTGCCAGCAGCTTAATATTCAGCACTATTGGAAACACCATATATTTT. Its protein is CASSLIFSTIGNTIYF.